These T cell receptor beta chains were read from a single sample in a study of T cell responses to AZD1222 COVID-19 vaccine. Assay: immunoSEQ multiplex PCR; the TCRdb copy retains only in-frame clones and omits some. The sample contains 100,000 to 150,000 clones, 90% of which appear only once. Source: peripheral blood, taken on day 0 of AZD1222 vaccination. These receptors originate from an adult in good health. CDR3s include the opening cysteine and the closing phenylalanine or tryptophan. The D gene is left open where the match is weak. Size is omitted from some rows. Given values are once, few, many or a class for expanded clones.

CDR3aa: CASSRGVEAFF; CDR3nt: TGTGCCAGCAGCCGGGGAGTTGAAGCTTTCTTT; d_gene: .; v_gene: TRBV3-1/TRBV3-2; j_gene: TRBJ1-1; abundance: .
CDR3aa: CASSGAEETQYF; CDR3nt: TGTGCCAGCAGTGGGGCTGAAGAGACCCAGTACTTC; d_gene: .; v_gene: TRBV2; j_gene: TRBJ2-5; abundance: .
CDR3aa: CATSDRPGQGAEQYF; CDR3nt: TGTGCCACCAGTGATCGCCCGGGACAGGGAGCCGAGCAGTACTTC; d_gene: TRBD1; v_gene: TRBV24-1; j_gene: TRBJ2-7; abundance: .
CDR3aa: CASSFIPGTTYEQYF; CDR3nt: TGTGCCAGCAGTTTTATCCCAGGAACTACCTACGAGCAGTACTTC; d_gene: .; v_gene: TRBV27; j_gene: TRBJ2-7; abundance: .
CDR3aa: CASIQRGGGPPQDTQYF; CDR3nt: TGTGCCAGCATCCAACGGGGCGGGGGGCCTCCCCAGGATACGCAGTATTTT; d_gene: TRBD2; v_gene: TRBV7-9; j_gene: TRBJ2-3; abundance: once
CDR3aa: CASSLGSPGRLYTGELFF; CDR3nt: TGTGCCAGCAGCTTGGGGTCCCCGGGCCGCCTTTACACCGGGGAGCTGTTTTTT; d_gene: .; v_gene: TRBV7-9; j_gene: TRBJ2-2; abundance: .
CDR3aa: CASSDRFSYEQYF; CDR3nt: TGTGCCAGCTCGGACAGATTCTCCTACGAGCAGTACTTC; d_gene: .; v_gene: TRBV11-1; j_gene: TRBJ2-7; abundance: .
CDR3aa: CASSEGTAPNYGYTF; CDR3nt: TGTGCCAGCAGTGAGGGTACAGCTCCTAACTATGGCTACACCTTC; d_gene: .; v_gene: TRBV2; j_gene: TRBJ1-2; abundance: .
CDR3aa: CATLPEGQETQYF; CDR3nt: TGTGCCACCCTTCCGGAGGGCCAAGAGACCCAGTACTTC; d_gene: .; v_gene: TRBV2; j_gene: TRBJ2-5; abundance: .
CDR3aa: CASSFRTYEQYF; CDR3nt: TGTGCCAGCAGTTTCCGGACCTACGAGCAGTACTTC; d_gene: .; v_gene: TRBV28; j_gene: TRBJ2-7; abundance: once
CDR3aa: CASSLQGQVFSGNTIYF; CDR3nt: TGTGCCAGCAGTTTACAAGGCCAGGTTTTCTCTGGAAACACCATATATTTT; d_gene: .; v_gene: TRBV28; j_gene: TRBJ1-3; abundance: .
CDR3aa: CASSPTRNTEAFF; CDR3nt: TGTGCCAGCAGCCCTACAAGGAACACTGAAGCTTTCTTT; d_gene: .; v_gene: TRBV11-2; j_gene: TRBJ1-1; abundance: once
CDR3aa: CASSFDRAFYEQYF; CDR3nt: TGTGCCAGCAGCTTCGACAGGGCCTTCTACGAGCAGTACTTC; d_gene: TRBD1; v_gene: TRBV7-9; j_gene: TRBJ2-7; abundance: .
CDR3aa: CASGLTGGNEKLFF; CDR3nt: TGTGCCAGCGGGTTGACAGGGGGTAATGAAAAACTGTTTTTT; d_gene: TRBD1; v_gene: TRBV6-5; j_gene: TRBJ1-4; abundance: .